This TCR beta chain stems from a study of T cells in Graves' hyperthyroidism and ophthalmopathy. RNA transcripts provided the source from which TCR beta CDR3 regions were amplified. First-round RT-PCR of the TCR CDR3 relied on the HTBI primer set. A single record per CDR3 protein comes from TCRdb applying MiXCR to the multiplex PCR reads. The repertoire holds under 450,000 distinct CDR3 sequences, with more than 15% as singletons. The table lists this clonotype with many counts. Graves' hyperthyroidism was deemed stable absent ophthalmopathy progression within 18 months. V lost 5 bases, J lost 5 bases, and 13 bases lay in between. The CDR3 totals 14 residues. Germline CDR1 SNHLY, CDR2 FYNNEI.

What was sequenced was blood. The source is a woman younger than 35 with Graves' hyperthyroidism. The V gene is TRBV2, the J gene TRBJ2-1; tentative D call: TRBD2 (6 bases). In DNA form, the CDR3 reads TGTGCCAGCAGTTTCCCGGGAGAAGACAATGAGCAGTTCTTC. It codes for CASSFPGEDNEQFF.